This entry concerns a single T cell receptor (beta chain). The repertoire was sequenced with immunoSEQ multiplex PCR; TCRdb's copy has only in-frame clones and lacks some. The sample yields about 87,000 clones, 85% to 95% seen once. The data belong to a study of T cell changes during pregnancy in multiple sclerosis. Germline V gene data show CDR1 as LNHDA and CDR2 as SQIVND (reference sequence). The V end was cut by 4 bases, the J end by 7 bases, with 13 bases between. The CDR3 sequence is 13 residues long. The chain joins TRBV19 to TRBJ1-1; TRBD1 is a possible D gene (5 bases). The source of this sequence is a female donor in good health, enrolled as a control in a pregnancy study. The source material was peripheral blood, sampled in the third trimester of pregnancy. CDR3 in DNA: TGTGCCAGTAGTAAAAACCGGGGGATTGAAGCTTTCTTT. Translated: CASSKNRGIEAFF. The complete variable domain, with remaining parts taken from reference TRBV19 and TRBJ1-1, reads DGGITQSPKYLFRKEGQNVTLSCEQNLNHDAMYWYRQDPGQGLRLIYYSQIVNDFQKGDIAEGYSVSREKKESFPLTVTSAQKNPTAFYLCASSKNRGIEAFFGQGTRLTVV.